This T cell receptor (beta chain) was sequenced in a study of PD-1 blockade in mismatch repair-deficient tumors. Study-wide results and limits: After pembrolizumab, tumor-resident clones rose rapidly, then generally contracted before radiologic responses.

Germline CDR1 and CDR2: MNHEY and SMNVEV (reference sequence). Trimming removed 2 bases at V and 0 bases at J, with 6 bases between. This CDR3 region has 14 residues. Assay used: immunoSEQ multiplex PCR; TCRdb lists only in-frame clones, some missing. The sample has some 84,000 clones, roughly 80% seen once; the top ten hold 2.5% to 3%. Points on this clone: What it binds is unknown.

The TCR comes from an adult with mismatch repair-deficient cancer. The genes are TRBV27 and TRBJ2-3, with D unresolved. This material consisted of peripheral blood, taken 12 weeks after starting pembrolizumab. The CDR3 nucleotides read TGTGCCAGCAGTTTACACCATAGCACAGATACGCAGTATTTT. Protein sequence: CASSLHHSTDTQYF.